The 5 T cell receptor beta chains below come from one sample, sequenced in a study of memory CD4+ T cells and cytomegalovirus serostatus. Single viable CD3+CD4+CD8-CD45RO+ cells were sorted as the memory CD4+ T cells. TCRdb's copy holds only in-frame clones and misses some; the assay was immunoSEQ multiplex PCR. The sample has around 44,000 clones, less than 80% seen once; the top ten hold 5% to 7%. Sequences were obtained from memory CD4+ T cells from blood. The receptors come from an adult in good health and CMV-seronegative.

This chain connects TRBV18 to TRBJ2-7; D ambiguous. V lost 3 bases and J 7 bases, leaving 13 bases between the germline ends. The CDR3 runs 13 residues. From germline, CDR1 is KGHSH and CDR2 LQKENI. The CDR3 DNA is TGTGCCAGCTCACCCGACGGTCCGATAGAGCAGTACTTC. It translates to CASSPDGPIEQYF.

The CDR3 reads CSVPGLGTDTQYF. DNA of the CDR3: TGCAGCGTTCCAGGGCTAGGCACAGATACGCAGTATTTT. The chain joins TRBV29-1 to TRBJ2-3, with D maybe TRBD1 (5 bases). The CDR3 runs 13 residues. Trimming stripped 5 bases from V and 1 base from J, with 10 bases between. The germline V gene encodes CDR1 SQVTM and CDR2 ANQGSEA.

This chain uses TRBV27 with TRBJ2-1; no definite D call. The CDR3 length is 15 residues. Germline V gene lookup returns CDR1 MNHEY and CDR2 SMNVEV (reference sequence). Deletions cut 6 bases from V and 4 bases from J, with 16 bases between. The CDR3: CASRIGRLPYNEQFF. In nucleotides, the CDR3 is TGTGCCAGCAGGATTGGACGGTTACCTTACAATGAGCAGTTCTTC.

This clone came up a few times. This chain connects TRBV18 to TRBJ2-1; D could derive from TRBD1 or TRBD2 (5 bases each). Germline V lookup: CDR1 KGHSH, CDR2 LQKENI. CDR3 length: 13 residues. The ends were cut back, 1 base at V and 9 bases at J, with 10 bases in the middle. This chain's CDR3 is CASSPRERGEQFF. CDR3 in DNA: TGTGCCAGCTCACCACGCGAGAGGGGTGAGCAGTTCTTC.

This clone came up a few times. The V call is TRBV18, the J call TRBJ2-1; tentative D call: TRBD2 (5 bases). The V gene lost 4 bases and the J gene lost 10 bases, with 14 bases spanning the gap. Germline V lookup: CDR1 KGHSH, CDR2 LQKENI. The CDR3 covers 13 residues. The CDR3 sequence: CASSLTSLEEQFF. The CDR3 DNA follows: TGTGCCAGCTCACTCACTTCACTAGAAGAGCAGTTCTTC.